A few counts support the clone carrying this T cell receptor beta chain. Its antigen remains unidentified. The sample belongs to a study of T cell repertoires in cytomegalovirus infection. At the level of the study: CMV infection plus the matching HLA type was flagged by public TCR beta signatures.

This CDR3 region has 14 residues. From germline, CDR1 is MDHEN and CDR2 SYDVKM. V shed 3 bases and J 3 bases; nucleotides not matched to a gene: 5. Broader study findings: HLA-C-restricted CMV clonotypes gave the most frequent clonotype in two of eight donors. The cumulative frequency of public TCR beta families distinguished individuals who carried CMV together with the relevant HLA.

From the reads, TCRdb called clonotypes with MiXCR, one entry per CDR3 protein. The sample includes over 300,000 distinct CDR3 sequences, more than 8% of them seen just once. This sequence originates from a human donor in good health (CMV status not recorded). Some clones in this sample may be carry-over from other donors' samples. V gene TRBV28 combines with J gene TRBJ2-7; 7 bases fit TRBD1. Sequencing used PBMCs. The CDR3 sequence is CASSFGTAGYEQYF. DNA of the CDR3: TGTGCCAGCAGTTTTGGGACAGCCGGCTACGAGCAGTACTTC.